This entry concerns a single T cell receptor (beta chain). No antigen is known for it. A sample-barcoded 5' primer and a J-beta primer mix were used in a second PCR of about 7 to 12 cycles. Every sample gave at least 3 million paired-end reads containing CDR3. TCRdb fed the 5' RACE reads into MiXCR, producing one record per CDR3 protein. The sample has fewer than 1,000,000 distinct CDR3 sequences; 46% are singletons. The source of the sample is a study of blood T cells in healthy people across ages. Looking at the study overall: About one barcoded beta molecule per two T cells was the capture yield of template switching.

General observations from the study: Unsorted PBMC input precluded a conclusive naive versus antigen-experienced comparison.

Per germline, CDR1 SGHRS and CDR2 YFSETQ. The CDR3 is made up of 15 amino acids. J lost 5 bases, V lost 5 bases, and 10 bases had no gene match. The chain recombines TRBV5-1 with TRBJ2-5; TRBD1 matches at 9 bases. Sequencing was done on a sample of blood. This TCR derives from a man aged 80 or over in good health. The CDR3 region is CASSRTGTGIETQYF. CDR3 DNA: TGCGCCAGCAGTCGGACCGGGACAGGGATCGAGACCCAGTACTTC.